A single sample gave rise to the 18 T cell receptor beta chains below, sequenced in a study of memory CD4+ T cells and cytomegalovirus serostatus. The sort gate was single viable CD3+CD4+CD8-CD45RO+ cells for memory CD4+ T cells. Sequencing used immunoSEQ multiplex PCR; TCRdb keeps in-frame clones, though not all of them. The profile shows about 82,000 clones, 65% to 85% of them singletons. Source material: memory CD4+ T cells from blood. These receptors were taken from an adult in good health and CMV-seronegative.

The chain links TRBV29-1 to TRBJ2-1, with 8 nucleotides matching TRBD1. Trimming took 5 bases from V and 1 from J; bases not matched to a gene: 7. In germline, CDR1 is SQVTM, CDR2 ANQGSEA. The CDR3 is 15 residues long. The CDR3 is CSVRRGQVSYNEQFF. In DNA, the CDR3 is TGCAGCGTTCGGAGGGGACAGGTGTCCTACAATGAGCAGTTCTTC.

The V call is TRBV2, the J call TRBJ1-4; 8 bases fit TRBD1. The CDR3 runs 17 residues. V shed 7 bases and J 2 bases; nucleotides not matched to a gene: 12. Germline CDR1 SNHLY, CDR2 FYNNEI. The CDR3 here is CASNLRGQVLTNEKLFF. CDR3 sequence (DNA): TGTGCCAGCAATCTCAGGGGACAGGTGCTGACTAATGAAAAACTGTTTTTT.

The gene calls are TRBV28 and TRBJ2-1; TRBD2 might be the D (6 bases). CDR1 is MDHEN, CDR2 SYDVKM, per germline. The CDR3 has 16 residues. The V gene lost 2 bases and the J gene lost 4 bases, with 15 bases spanning the gap. This CDR3 is CASSLGGAAGYNEQFF. In DNA form, the CDR3 reads TGTGCCAGCAGTTTAGGAGGGGCGGCGGGTTACAATGAGCAGTTCTTC.

The chain employs TRBV28 and TRBJ2-7; 8 positions match TRBD1. The junction had 8 bases not matched to a gene; V was cut back by 4 bases and J by 12 bases. The CDR3 sequence is 12 residues long. Per the germline V gene, CDR1 is MDHEN and CDR2 is SYDVKM. The CDR3 reads CASSSGQGGLYF. The CDR3 DNA is TGTGCCAGCAGTTCCGGACAGGGTGGTCTGTACTTC. Full variable domain (missing parts from reference TRBV28 and TRBJ2-7): DVKVTQSSRYLVKRTGEKVFLECVQDMDHENMFWYRQDPGLGLRLIYFSYDVKMKEKGDIPEGYSVSREKKERFSLILESASTNQTSMYLCASSSGQGGLYFGPGTRLTVT.

This clone was counted once. The J gene is TRBJ1-4, the V gene TRBV4-2; D remains ambiguous. This CDR3 spans 15 amino acids. Germline V gene lookup returns CDR1 LGHNA and CDR2 YNFKEQ. Trimming cost V 4 bases and J 8 bases, with 17 bases left between them. The CDR3 coding sequence is TGTGCCAGCAGCCTATCGACCCAGATCGAAGAAAAACTGTTTTTT. Encoded protein: CASSLSTQIEEKLFF.

The CDR3 DNA reads as TGTGCCAGTTGGGCAGAGTCGAACACTGAAGCTTTCTTT. It is translated as CASWAESNTEAFF. The chain joins TRBV19 to TRBJ1-1; D uncertain. Germline V CDR1 and CDR2: LNHDA, SQIVND (reference sequence). The CDR3 covers 13 residues. V dropped 8 bases and J dropped 1 base, with 11 bases sitting between them.

The chain recombines TRBV11-3 with TRBJ2-1; unclear D gene. V gave up 4 bases and J gave up 2 bases, with 6 bases separating them. Germline V gene data show CDR1 as SGHNT and CDR2 as YENEEA. The CDR3 consists of 13 residues. CDR3 sequence reads: CASSSTPYNEQFF. DNA of the CDR3: TGTGCCAGCAGCTCGACTCCCTACAATGAGCAGTTCTTC.

As regards this clone: This specimen includes other DNA sequences encoding the same CDR3. The CDR3 DNA is TGCGCCAGCAGCTTGGTACTAGCGGGGGGCACAGATACGCAGTATTTT. Its translation: CASSLVLAGGTDTQYF. The rearrangement uses TRBV5-1 and TRBJ2-3, with 11 nucleotides matching TRBD2. The CDR3 spans 16 residues. The V segment lost 0 bases and the J segment 1 base; nucleotides outside the gene matches: 1. Per germline, CDR1 SGHRS and CDR2 YFSETQ.

The genes are TRBV30 and TRBJ2-5, with D maybe TRBD1 (6 bases). V was pared by 3 bases and J by 7 bases, with 18 bases between. The CDR3 loop spans 14 amino acids. Looked up from germline, CDR1 is GTSNPN and CDR2 is SVGIG (reference sequence). The DNA of the CDR3 is TGTGCCTGGAGCGTAAGTGCAGGGGCCACGACCCAGTACTTC. Residues: CAWSVSAGATTQYF.

This clone was detected only once. This sequence joins TRBV5-1 and TRBJ1-1; D unclear. CDR1 and CDR2 from the germline V gene are SGHRS and YFSETQ. V lost 4 bases and J lost 4, with 14 bases in between. CDR3 length: 14 residues. CDR3 loop: CASSAISGATEAFF. CDR3 coding DNA: TGCGCCAGCAGCGCGATATCAGGTGCCACTGAAGCTTTCTTT.

The V and J genes are TRBV6-5 and TRBJ1-5; D call uncertain. From germline, CDR1 is MNHEY and CDR2 SVGAGI. The CDR3 loop spans 10 amino acids. The V gene lost 6 bases and the J gene lost 5 bases, with 2 bases spanning the gap. As DNA, the CDR3 is TGTGCCAGCAGACATCAGCCCCAGCATTTT. This codes for CASRHQPQHF.

This clone was detected only once. This chain connects TRBV5-4 to TRBJ2-5, with TRBD2 matching 13 bases. With V trimmed by 5 bases and J by 5 bases, 6 bases remained unmatched. The CDR3 has 15 amino acids. CDR1 and CDR2 (germline): SGHNT, YYREEE (reference sequence). The CDR3 is CASSRTSGGAETQYF. DNA of the CDR3: TGTGCCAGCAGTCGGACTAGCGGGGGTGCGGAGACCCAGTACTTC.

V is TRBV5-4 and J is TRBJ1-2; D is unclear. CDR1 is SGHNT and CDR2 is YYREEE in the germline V gene (reference sequence). CDR3 length: 11 amino acids. With 1 base removed from V and 6 bases from J, the gap between germline ends came to 4 bases. The CDR3 region is CASSLSDGYTF. Here the CDR3 DNA reads TGTGCCAGCAGCTTGTCGGATGGCTACACCTTC.

This chain connects TRBV30 to TRBJ1-6; no clear D gene. The V end was cut by 4 bases, the J end by 15 bases, with 16 bases between. The CDR3 loop spans 12 amino acids. Germline loops: CDR1 GTSNPN, CDR2 SVGIG (reference sequence). The CDR3 loop is CAWNPSQGLLHF. The CDR3 nucleotides are TGTGCCTGGAACCCAAGCCAAGGACTCCTCCACTTT.

This chain uses TRBV7-3 with TRBJ1-2; TRBD1 agrees at 9 bases. The junction had 6 bases not matched to a gene; V was cut back by 2 bases and J by 2 bases. Germline V gene sequence: CDR1 SGHTA, CDR2 FQGTGA. The CDR3 is 16 amino acids. This CDR3 reads CASSLGRGQGNYGYTF. The CDR3 DNA sequence: TGTGCCAGCAGCTTAGGGAGGGGACAGGGAAACTATGGCTACACCTTC.

The chain combines TRBV19 with TRBJ1-6; possible D gene TRBD1, 6 bases. This CDR3 has 17 residues. Trimming removed 6 bases at V and 2 bases at J, with 17 bases between. Germline CDR1 and CDR2: LNHDA and SQIVND (reference sequence). In nucleotides, the CDR3 is TGTGCCAGTAGCTATGTGGGGGCGAGGACCTATAATTCACCCCTCCACTTT. Its translation is CASSYVGARTYNSPLHF. Full variable domain (outside the CDR3, taken from reference TRBV19 and TRBJ1-6): DGGITQSPKYLFRKEGQNVTLSCEQNLNHDAMYWYRQDPGQGLRLIYYSQIVNDFQKGDIAEGYSVSREKKESFPLTVTSAQKNPTAFYLCASSYVGARTYNSPLHFGNGTRLTVT.

The V call is TRBV30, the J call TRBJ1-5, with D possibly being TRBD1 (5 bases). CDR1 and CDR2 from the germline V gene are GTSNPN and SVGIG (reference sequence). This CDR3 contains 13 residues. Between the trimmed V and J ends, which lost 6 bases and 3 bases, there was a span of 12 bases. The CDR3 reads CACTGTDNQPQHF. For the CDR3, the DNA is TGTGCCTGTACCGGGACGGACAATCAGCCCCAGCATTTT. The full variable domain, completed using reference TRBV30 and TRBJ1-5, is SQTIHQWPATLVQPVGSPLSLECTVEGTSNPNLYWYRQAAGRGLQLLFYSVGIGQISSEVPQNLSASRPQDRQFILSSKKLLLSDSGFYLCACTGTDNQPQHFGDGTRLSIL.

This clone is a singleton in its sample. The V and J genes are TRBV4-1 and TRBJ1-5, with D tentatively TRBD1 (6 bases). Between the trimmed V and J ends, which lost 4 bases and 4 bases, there was a span of 20 bases. The CDR3 runs 17 residues. The germline V gene has CDR1 MGHRA and CDR2 YSYEKL. CDR3 DNA: TGCGCCAGCAGCCCGGTCGTCCGGGGGCGAGGAAATCAGCCCCAGCATTTT. Amino acids: CASSPVVRGRGNQPQHF.